What follows are 23 T cell receptor beta chains derived from one specimen sequenced in a study of CD8 T cells in Susac syndrome (dated by TCRdb to between 2017 and 2020). Library method: the immunoSEQ multiplex PCR assay. RNA was extracted with the RNeasy kit and about 0.45 to 1 ug was reverse transcribed using random hexamers. Starting from the raw public reads, TCRdb applied fastp trimming at Q25, assembled clones with MiXCR and retained in-frame beta chains. Under each unique CDR3 protein, matching rows form one entry showing the most common genes and DNA. For this sample the table gives around 200,000 distinct CDR3 sequences, of which around 95% were detected only once. The ten largest clones capture approximately 0.1% of the sample. The sample was CD4+ T cells from PBMCs. The receptors originated from a human donor in good health.

This clonotype was seen a handful of times. V gene TRBV12-3 or TRBV12-4 combines with J gene TRBJ2-5; 11 nucleotides match TRBD1. J lost 4 bases, V lost 5 bases, and 3 bases had no gene match. This CDR3 is built from 14 residues. The CDR3 loop reads CASSRGTGGETQYF. In DNA form, the CDR3 reads TGTGCCAGCAGTCGAGGGACAGGGGGAGAGACCCAGTACTTC.

This clonotype is a singleton in its sample. The chain employs TRBV20-1 and TRBJ1-5; D not certain. The CDR3 is 14 residues long. V was pared by 2 bases and J by 1 base, with 9 bases between. The germline V gene has CDR1 DFQATT and CDR2 SNEGSKA (reference sequence). The CDR3 DNA sequence: TGCAGTGCTAGACCAGGCTGGAGCAATCAGCCCCAGCATTTT. It yields the protein CSARPGWSNQPQHF.

The V and J genes are TRBV6-2 or TRBV6-3 and TRBJ1-5, with D tentatively TRBD1 (6 bases). The CDR3 covers 14 residues. Germline loops: CDR1 MNHEY, CDR2 SVGEGT. The V end was cut by 2 bases, the J end by 6 bases, with 11 bases between. CDR3 loop: CASSYTTGRQPQHF. CDR3 bases: TGTGCCAGCAGTTACACTACAGGGCGTCAGCCCCAGCATTTT.

The chain has TRBV7-9 and TRBJ2-5; TRBD2 agrees at 8 bases. The CDR3 runs to 19 residues. The germline V gene encodes CDR1 SEHNR and CDR2 FQNEAQ (reference sequence). The trim removed 10 bases at V and 0 bases at J, leaving 22 bases unmatched. The CDR3 protein is CATRASPGTRPTNQETQYF. The CDR3 bases are TGTGCCACCCGTGCCTCCCCCGGGACTAGACCCACCAACCAAGAGACCCAGTACTTC.

V is TRBV6-5 and J is TRBJ2-7, with D uncertain. Germline V gives CDR1 MNHEY, CDR2 SVGAGI. The CDR3 loop spans 14 amino acids. With 2 bases removed from V and 4 bases from J, the gap between germline ends came to 12 bases. The chain's CDR3 is CASSYPDWEYEQYV. The CDR3 DNA reads as TGTGCCAGCAGTTACCCCGACTGGGAATACGAGCAGTACGTC.

The chain combines TRBV7-2 with TRBJ2-7; D unclear. The CDR3 is made up of 14 amino acids. Trimming removed 5 bases at V and 6 bases at J, with 17 bases between. The V gene's germline CDR1 is SGHTA and CDR2 FQGNSA. CDR3 sequence (DNA): TGTGCCAGCAGCCCACAGTCCGGGTCCAGCGAGCAGTACTTC. Residues: CASSPQSGSSEQYF.

V and J are TRBV20-1 and TRBJ2-2; 9 bases map to TRBD2. CDR3 length equals 16 residues. Germline V gene lookup returns CDR1 DFQATT and CDR2 SNEGSKA (reference sequence). V gave up 2 bases and J gave up 1 base; unmatched junction bases: 5. The CDR3 reads CSARSPAGGNTGELFF. CDR3 bases: TGCAGTGCTAGATCCCCAGCGGGAGGGAACACCGGGGAGCTGTTTTTT.

The J gene is TRBJ2-7, the V gene TRBV30; the D gene is possibly TRBD2 (6 bases). Germline CDR1 is GTSNPN and CDR2 is SVGIG (reference sequence). The CDR3 totals 12 residues. V lost 0 bases to trimming and J lost 6 bases, with 9 bases between them. This chain's CDR3 is CAWSVIGGEQYV. CDR3 coding DNA: TGTGCCTGGAGTGTAATCGGGGGCGAGCAGTACGTC.

This rearrangement joins TRBV29-1 to TRBJ2-5, with 7 bases lining up with TRBD1. The CDR3 length is 12 residues. Unmatched junction bases numbered 2, after V lost 3 bases and J lost 4 bases. Germline CDR1 and CDR2: SQVTM and ANQGSEA. DNA for the CDR3: TGCAGCGTTGAGTCAGGGGGAGAGACCCAGTACTTC. Protein product: CSVESGGETQYF.

The V call is TRBV5-1, the J call TRBJ1-2; a weak D match, TRBD1 (5 bases). The V end was cut by 0 bases, the J end by 4 bases, with 7 bases between. CDR3 length equals 13 residues. In germline, CDR1 is SGHRS, CDR2 YFSETQ. The CDR3 region has the DNA TGCGCCAGCAGCTTGGACGGGACCTATGGCTACACCTTC. Encoded protein: CASSLDGTYGYTF. Combining the CDR3 with reference TRBV5-1 and TRBJ1-2 gives the whole variable domain KAGVTQTPRYLIKTRGQQVTLSCSPISGHRSVSWYQQTPGQGLQFLFEYFSETQRNKGNFPGRFSGRQFSNSRSEMNVSTLELGDSALYLCASSLDGTYGYTFGSGTRLTVV.

V gene TRBV6-5 combines with J gene TRBJ1-6, with D maybe TRBD1 (5 bases). CDR1 MNHEY and CDR2 SVGAGI come from the germline V gene. The CDR3 loop spans 14 amino acids. Trimming cost V 7 bases and J 9 bases, with 16 bases left between them. CDR3 DNA sequence: TGTGCCAGCACCCGAAGCGCACAGGCTTCACCCCTCCACTTT. This codes for CASTRSAQASPLHF.

This clonotype was recorded once. V usage is TRBV18 and J usage is TRBJ2-7, with 7 bases that match TRBD1. The CDR3 is 16 amino acids. V dropped 3 bases and J dropped 6; count of bases not matched to a gene: 14. Germline lookup yields CDR1 KGHSH and CDR2 LQKENI. CDR3 sequence: CASSPPGQAEWGEQYF. The CDR3, as DNA: TGTGCCAGCTCACCGCCTGGACAGGCAGAATGGGGCGAGCAGTACTTC.

The V call is TRBV29-1, the J call TRBJ2-5; D is uncertain. Germline CDR1 and CDR2: SQVTM and ANQGSEA. Trimming removed 5 bases from V and 2 bases from J, with 18 bases in between. The CDR3 runs 15 residues. This chain's CDR3 is CSVYSSGTLQETQYF. As DNA, the CDR3 is TGCAGCGTTTACTCGTCAGGTACTTTACAAGAGACCCAGTACTTC.

The genes are TRBV30 and TRBJ2-6; no reliable D call. The CDR3 sequence is 14 residues long. In germline, CDR1 is GTSNPN, CDR2 SVGIG (reference sequence). The ends were cut back, 5 bases at V and 0 bases at J, with 8 bases in the middle. The CDR3 region has the DNA TGTGCCTGGTCAGCGATCTCTGGGGCCAACGTCCTGACTTTC. Encoded protein: CAWSAISGANVLTF.

This clonotype was detected only once. This chain's CDR3 is CASSATDRGGDTQYF. The CDR3 region has the DNA TGTGCCAGCAGCGCAACGGACAGGGGAGGAGATACGCAGTATTTT. This rearrangement joins TRBV7-9 to TRBJ2-3; 9 nucleotides align to TRBD1. This CDR3 spans 15 amino acids. After removal of 5 bases from V and 5 bases from J, the junction contained 8 bases not matched to a gene. CDR1 is SEHNR, CDR2 FQNEAQ, per germline (reference sequence). Full variable domain (remainder filled in from reference TRBV7-9 and TRBJ2-3): DTGVSQNPRHKITKRGQNVTFRCDPISEHNRLYWYRQTLGQGPEFLTYFQNEAQLEKSRLLSDRFSAERPKGSFSTLEIQRTEQGDSAMYLCASSATDRGGDTQYFGPGTRLTVL.

The chain is built from TRBV10-2 and TRBJ2-2, with D perhaps TRBD2 (5 bases). V was pared by 0 bases and J by 5 bases, with 13 bases between. Germline V lookup: CDR1 WSHSY, CDR2 SAAADI. CDR3 length: 16 residues. The CDR3, as DNA: TGCGCCAGCAGTGAGTCCCCGGGGTCCGGAACCGGGGAGCTGTTTTTT. Translated, it gives CASSESPGSGTGELFF.

The CDR3 reads CATSQTYTFKGYTF. The CDR3, as DNA: TGTGCCACCAGCCAGACCTACACGTTCAAAGGCTACACCTTC. This rearrangement joins TRBV15 to TRBJ1-2; D gene ambiguous. The CDR3 spans 14 residues. CDR1 and CDR2 from the germline V gene are LNHNV and YYDKDF (reference sequence). Trimming removed 5 bases at V and 8 bases at J, with 18 bases between.

The chain combines TRBV7-8 with TRBJ2-7; D uncertain. Deletions cut 1 base from V and 5 bases from J, with 12 bases between. CDR1 is SGHVS, CDR2 FQNEAQ, per germline. This CDR3 is built from 14 residues. The CDR3 region is CASSLGHIQDEQYF. Here the CDR3 DNA reads TGTGCCAGCAGCTTAGGTCATATTCAGGACGAGCAGTACTTC.

The chain joins TRBV9 to TRBJ2-2; no firm D call. Germline V gene lookup returns CDR1 SGDLS and CDR2 YYNGEE. The V end was cut by 1 base, the J end by 0 bases, with 7 bases between. CDR3 size: 15 residues. CDR3 bases: TGTGCCAGCAGCGTAAGGCAGACGAACACCGGGGAGCTGTTTTTT. This encodes CASSVRQTNTGELFF.

The V and J genes are TRBV4-1 and TRBJ1-2; perhaps TRBD1 as D (5 bases). Germline V gene sequence: CDR1 MGHRA, CDR2 YSYEKL. The V end was cut by 0 bases, the J end by 5 bases, with 13 bases between. The CDR3 loop spans 15 amino acids. CDR3 nucleotide sequence: TGCGCCAGCAGCCAAGAGGGGAGGGGAGGATATGGCTACACCTTC. This sequence encodes CASSQEGRGGYGYTF.

This chain uses TRBV29-1 with TRBJ2-1; 7 positions match TRBD2. Per germline, CDR1 SQVTM and CDR2 ANQGSEA. This CDR3 spans 9 amino acids. J lost 10 bases, V lost 6 bases, and 0 bases had no gene match. For the CDR3, the DNA is TGCAGCGTAGCGGGAGAGCAGTTCTTC. Protein sequence: CSVAGEQFF.

This sequence joins TRBV9 and TRBJ2-1, with 11 bases lining up with TRBD2. This CDR3 is built from 13 residues. V lost 3 bases and J lost 10; bases outside the gene matches: 3. CDR1 is SGDLS and CDR2 is YYNGEE in the germline V gene. The chain's CDR3 is CASSETSGDEQFF. DNA of the CDR3: TGTGCCAGCAGCGAGACTAGCGGGGACGAGCAGTTCTTC.

The chain links TRBV29-1 to TRBJ2-6; D might be TRBD1 (6 bases). CDR3 size: 13 residues. V lost 6 bases and J 2 bases, leaving 8 bases between the germline ends. Germline V CDR1 and CDR2: SQVTM, ANQGSEA. CDR3 bases: TGCAGCGTCAGGGGAACTGGGGCCAACGTCCTGACTTTC. Translating gives CSVRGTGANVLTF.